The rows below give T cell receptor beta chains drawn from one sample of a study of beta chain features in type 1 diabetes. TCRdb keeps only in-frame clones here, not all; method: immunoSEQ multiplex PCR. The sample consists of under 800,000 clones, less than 20% of them appearing once. The specimen sequenced was naive CD4+ T cells from blood. These receptors all stem from a man between 18 and 29 years old in good health. CDR3s include the opening cysteine and the closing phenylalanine or tryptophan. Clone size appears in some rows only: once, few, many, or a class for an expanded clone.

v_call	clone_size	cdr3_aa
TRBV5-4	few	CASSPGPLAAYEQYF
TRBV5-1	few	CASSLGDFFTDTQYF
TRBV6-5	-	CASSYSTAATNEKLFF
TRBV5-6	-	CASSIGGGTHQPQHF
TRBV7-2	few	CASSSPRGAGYTF
TRBV11-3	-	CASSQLAGSSYEQYF
TRBV28	-	CASSLFLRTQHF
TRBV9	-	CASSVRQGTGELFF
TRBV18	-	CASGQGRNTEAFF
TRBV29-1	few	CSVKNRQGQGTQYF
TRBV28	-	CASSARLNTGELFF
TRBV7-2	-	CASSLVQGTDTQYF
TRBV2	-	CASSDPAPQHF